The clone carrying this TCR beta chain has a single count. What it binds is not known. The data were taken from a study of radiotherapy plus CTLA-4 blockade in lung cancer. On the study more broadly: An objective response was seen in 15% to 20% of patients, and disease control in 25% to 40%.

Notes on the study in general: Blood TCR clones of tumor origin expanded after radiotherapy plus ipilimumab. Dynamics of early blood T cell clones, together with interferon-beta, were reportedly the best predictors of response.

Profiled with immunoSEQ multiplex PCR; TCRdb holds only in-frame clones, not every one. The table lists more than 90,000 clones, about 83% of them singletons. Ipilimumab CTLA-4 blockade and focal radiation were given to patients with chemo-refractory metastatic non-small-cell lung cancer. The sample consisted of peripheral blood, taken from a patient treated with radiotherapy plus ipilimumab. The TCR sequence derives from a human donor with non-small cell lung cancer who had a partial response to radiotherapy plus ipilimumab.

CDR3 DNA sequence: TGTGCCAGCAGTTTTGACCTGAGCGGGCCCGGGGAGCTGTTTTTT. Protein product: CASSFDLSGPGELFF. The V call is TRBV6-6, the J call TRBJ2-2; perhaps TRBD2 as D (6 bases). Trimming shortened V by 4 bases and J by 6 bases, and 15 bases separated the two germline ends. CDR1 and CDR2 from the germline V gene are MNHNY and SVGAGI (reference sequence). The CDR3 length is 15 residues.